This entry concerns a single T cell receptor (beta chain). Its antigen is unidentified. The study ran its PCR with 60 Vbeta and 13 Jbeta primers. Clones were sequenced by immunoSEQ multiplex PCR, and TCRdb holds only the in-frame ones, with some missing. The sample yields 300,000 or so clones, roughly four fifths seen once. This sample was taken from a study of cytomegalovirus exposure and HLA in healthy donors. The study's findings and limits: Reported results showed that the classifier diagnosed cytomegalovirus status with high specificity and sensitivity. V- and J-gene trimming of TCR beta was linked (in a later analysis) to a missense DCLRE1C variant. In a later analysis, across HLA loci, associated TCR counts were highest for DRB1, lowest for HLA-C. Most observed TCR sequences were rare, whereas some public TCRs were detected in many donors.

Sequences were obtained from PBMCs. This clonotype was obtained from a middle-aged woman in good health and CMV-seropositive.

CDR3: CASSQTSGNEQFF. The CDR3 coding sequence is TGTGCCAGCAGCCAGACTAGCGGCAATGAGCAGTTCTTC. The rearrangement joins TRBV7-3 to TRBJ2-1; 9 bases agree with TRBD2. The V gene end was trimmed by 5 bases and the J gene end by 6 bases; junction bases not matched to a gene: 2. Germline CDR1 reads SGHTA; CDR2 reads FQGTGA. This CDR3 has 13 residues.